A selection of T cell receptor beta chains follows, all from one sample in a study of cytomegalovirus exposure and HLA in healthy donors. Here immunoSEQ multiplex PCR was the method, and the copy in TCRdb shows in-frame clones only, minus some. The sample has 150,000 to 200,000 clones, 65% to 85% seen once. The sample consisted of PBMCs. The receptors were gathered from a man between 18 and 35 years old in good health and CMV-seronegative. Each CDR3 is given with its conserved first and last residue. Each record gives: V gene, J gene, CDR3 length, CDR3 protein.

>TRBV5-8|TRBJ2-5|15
CASSLGSGRWETQYF
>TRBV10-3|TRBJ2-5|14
CATEDPPSGETQYF
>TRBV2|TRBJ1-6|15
CASSEETGLGSPLHF
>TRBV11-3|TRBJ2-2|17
CASSPHTGVAYTGELFF
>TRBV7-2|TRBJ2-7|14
CASSLASGAYEQYF
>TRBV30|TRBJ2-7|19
CAWGEGGTSLTKSPYEQYF
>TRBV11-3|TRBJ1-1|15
CASSPSGDHWTEAFF
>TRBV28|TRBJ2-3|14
CASSPDRVQDTQYF
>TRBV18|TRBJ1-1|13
CASSGQKNTEAFF
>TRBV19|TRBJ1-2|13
CASSITGGYGYTF
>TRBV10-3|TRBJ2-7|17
CAISEEGGSGYIYEQYF
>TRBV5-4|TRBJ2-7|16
CASSLGGGGTGYEQYF
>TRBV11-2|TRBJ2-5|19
CASSLQPTLAGRLSETQYF
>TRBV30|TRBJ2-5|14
CAWNYDSVQETQYF
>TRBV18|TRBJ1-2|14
CASSLGKRENGYTF
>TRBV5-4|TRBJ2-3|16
CASRPTIAGGTDTQYF
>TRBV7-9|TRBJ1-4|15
CSSSLSGGVGEKLFF
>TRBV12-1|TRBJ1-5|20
CASSLTRDRVFRFSNQPQHF
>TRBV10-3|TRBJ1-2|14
CAISETGQVYGYTF
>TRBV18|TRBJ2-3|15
CASSPRTGGTDTQYF
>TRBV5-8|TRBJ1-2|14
CASSPRTGRYGYTF
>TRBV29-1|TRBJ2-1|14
CSVDSGGAHNEQFF
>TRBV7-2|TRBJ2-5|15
CASSPQNMVQETQYF
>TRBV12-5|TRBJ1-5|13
CASGDTGVQPQHF
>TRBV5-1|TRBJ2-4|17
CASSMGFSGVAKNIQYF
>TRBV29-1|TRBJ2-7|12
CSVEVGAGEQYF
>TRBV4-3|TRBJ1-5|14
CASSQVQGDQPQHF
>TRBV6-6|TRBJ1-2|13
CASSYSINYGYTF
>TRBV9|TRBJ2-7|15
CASSVTSGTVYEQYF
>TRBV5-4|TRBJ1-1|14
CASSLQGVTTEAFF
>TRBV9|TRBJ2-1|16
CASSDIARPTYNEQFF
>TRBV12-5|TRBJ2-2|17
CASGLVRSSGYTGELFF
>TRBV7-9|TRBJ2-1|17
CASSGAAFRSSYNEQFF
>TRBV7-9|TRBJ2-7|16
CASSLKPSGGFYEQYF
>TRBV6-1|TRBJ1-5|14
CASTGSGGGQPQHF
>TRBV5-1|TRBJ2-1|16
CASSSSTSGAANEQFF
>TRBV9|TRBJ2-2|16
CASSVSAGALSGELFF
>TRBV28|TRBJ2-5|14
CASSLVEGAETQYF
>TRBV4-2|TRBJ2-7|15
CASPVLTGSSYEQYF
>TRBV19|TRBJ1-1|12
CASKDRNTEAFF
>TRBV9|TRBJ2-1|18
CASSVVGTSGSSYNEQFF
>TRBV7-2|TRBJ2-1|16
CASSLASGGGYNEQFF
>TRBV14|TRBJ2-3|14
CASSPRFMTDTQYF
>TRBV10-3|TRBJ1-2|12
CAISGGSRGYTF
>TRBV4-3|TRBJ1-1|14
CASTGTGGNTEAFF
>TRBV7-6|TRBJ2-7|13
CASSRQGAYEQYF
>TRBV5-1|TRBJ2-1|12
CASSLDSSEQFF
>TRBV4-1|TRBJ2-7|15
CASSQSQGGFGEQYF
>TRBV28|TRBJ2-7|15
CASSYPRGASYEQYF
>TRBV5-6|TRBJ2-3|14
CASSQQGSTDTQYF
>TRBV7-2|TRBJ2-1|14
CASSLSINSREQFF
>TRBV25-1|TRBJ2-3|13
CASRTSRADTQYF
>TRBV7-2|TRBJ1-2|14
CASSPSQGNYGYTF
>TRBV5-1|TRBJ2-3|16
CASSLLGSGGGDTQYF